This T cell receptor beta chain was profiled in a study of blood T cell repertoires in COVID-19. Whole-study context: Sources were T cells, B-cell-depleted T cells, or PBMCs; the material itself was cDNA or gDNA.

Original handling: Researchers report that nucleated cell counts were estimated from reference gene primer amplification. The method was immunoSEQ multiplex PCR; TCRdb's version includes in-frame clones alone and lacks a portion of them. The D gene and trimming were derived from the DNA, and the V and J assignments and clone size from that table. The repertoire holds approximately 90,000 clones, approximately 91% seen once, with about 5.5% in the top ten. This CDR3 has 20 amino acids. Per germline, CDR1 KGHDR and CDR2 SFDVKD. V was pared by 3 bases and J by 0 bases, with 9 bases of the junction left unmatched.

Specimen: peripheral blood. The receptor was isolated from a man aged 55 to 69 with COVID-19, enrolled during active disease. V and J are TRBV24-1 and TRBJ2-1, with 14 bases lining up with TRBD2. CDR3 amino acids: CATSDVTGTSGGSSYNEQFF. For the CDR3, the DNA is TGTGCCACCAGTGATGTAACCGGGACTAGCGGGGGCAGCTCCTACAATGAGCAGTTCTTC.